This T cell receptor (beta chain) is from a study of blood T cell repertoires in COVID-19. Study-level background: In each case, the material was cDNA or gDNA derived from T cells, B-cell-depleted T cells, or PBMCs.

In the original processing: Counts of nucleated cells, estimated from reference gene primer amplification, were obtained. Assay used: immunoSEQ multiplex PCR; TCRdb lists only in-frame clones, some missing. V, J and clone size derive from that table, while D and trimming were established from the DNA sequence. This sample yields almost 400,000 clones, of which roughly 90% are seen a single time; 1.5% to 2% belongs to the top ten. Trimming took off 2 bases at V and 1 base at J, with 8 bases between the two ends. CDR3 size: 13 residues. Germline V CDR1 and CDR2: GTSNPN, SVGIG (reference sequence). Individuals aged roughly 18 to 95 years were recruited from roughly 22 US areas. The study assigned cohorts using participant-reported clinical history.

Sequences were obtained from PBMCs or T cells enriched from blood (not recorded which). The V and J genes are TRBV30 and TRBJ1-1, with TRBD1 as a possible D gene (5 bases). This sequence was found in a young woman who had recovered from COVID-19. The CDR3 here is CAWSNQGNTEAFF. CDR3 in DNA: TGTGCCTGGAGTAATCAGGGGAACACTGAAGCTTTCTTT.